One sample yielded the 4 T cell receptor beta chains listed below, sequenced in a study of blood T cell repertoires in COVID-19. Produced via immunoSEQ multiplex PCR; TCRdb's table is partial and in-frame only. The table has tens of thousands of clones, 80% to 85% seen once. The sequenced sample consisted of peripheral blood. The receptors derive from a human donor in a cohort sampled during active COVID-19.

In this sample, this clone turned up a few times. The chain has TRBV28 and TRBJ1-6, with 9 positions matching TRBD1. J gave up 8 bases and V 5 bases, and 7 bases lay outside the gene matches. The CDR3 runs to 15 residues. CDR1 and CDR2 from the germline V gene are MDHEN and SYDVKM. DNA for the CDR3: TGTGCCAGCAGTCCAGGGACAGGGACTGATTCACCCCTCCACTTT. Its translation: CASSPGTGTDSPLHF.

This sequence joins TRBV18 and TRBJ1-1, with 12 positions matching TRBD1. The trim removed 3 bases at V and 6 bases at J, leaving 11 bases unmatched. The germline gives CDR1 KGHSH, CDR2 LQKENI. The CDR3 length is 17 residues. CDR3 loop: CASSPTGTGGRGAEAFF. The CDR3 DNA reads TGTGCCAGCTCACCTACCGGGACAGGGGGCCGAGGGGCTGAAGCTTTCTTT.

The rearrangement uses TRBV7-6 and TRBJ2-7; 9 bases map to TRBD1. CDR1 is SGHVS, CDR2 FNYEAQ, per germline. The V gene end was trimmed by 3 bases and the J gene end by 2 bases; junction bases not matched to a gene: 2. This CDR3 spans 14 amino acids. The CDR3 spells CASSFGQGPYEQYF. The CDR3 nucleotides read TGTGCCAGCAGCTTTGGACAGGGGCCCTACGAGCAGTACTTC.

In DNA form, the CDR3 reads TGTGCCAGCAGCTTAGGGGACAGGGGTCACAATGAGCAGTTCTTC. Translating gives CASSLGDRGHNEQFF. V gene TRBV7-9 combines with J gene TRBJ2-1, with TRBD1 identical over 10 bases. The CDR3 is 15 residues long. The V segment lost 1 base and the J segment 5 bases; nucleotides outside the gene matches: 2. The germline V gene has CDR1 SEHNR and CDR2 FQNEAQ (reference sequence).